The clone carrying this T cell receptor beta chain was seen only a few times. These data originate in a study of blood T cell repertoires in COVID-19. On the study more broadly: Acute and convalescent COVID-19 samples came from the United States, Italy and Spain.

Original methodology: How many nucleated cells were present was estimated from reference gene primer amplification. The repertoire was sequenced with immunoSEQ multiplex PCR; TCRdb's copy has only in-frame clones and lacks some. That table furnishes V, J and clone size, whereas the DNA furnished D and trimming. The sample lists approximately 210,000 clones; approximately 90% were seen once. From germline, CDR1 is GTSNPN and CDR2 SVGIG (reference sequence). The CDR3 totals 13 residues. V dropped 5 bases and J dropped 7; count of bases not matched to a gene: 4. The receptor's source is a woman in her thirties or forties with acute or convalescent COVID-19. The sequenced sample was peripheral blood. The rearrangement joins TRBV30 to TRBJ2-1, with 11 bases matching TRBD1. CDR3 bases: TGTGCCTGGTCTGGGGACAGGGGGAATGAGCAGTTCTTC. Translating it yields CAWSGDRGNEQFF. Combining the CDR3 with reference TRBV30 and TRBJ2-1 gives the whole variable domain SQTIHQWPATLVQPVGSPLSLECTVEGTSNPNLYWYRQAAGRGLQLLFYSVGIGQISSEVPQNLSASRPQDRQFILSSKKLLLSDSGFYLCAWSGDRGNEQFFGPGTRLTVL.